Below are 26 T cell receptor beta chains sequenced from a single sample in a study of spatial heterogeneity in lung cancer. Which antigens these TCRs recognize remains unknown. General study points: One measure, the expanded intratumoral alpha and beta TCR count, tracked tumor mutation counts.

Sample time point: sample taken at primary tumor resection. TCRdb re-derived calls from the 5' RACE reads in MiXCR, one entry per CDR3 protein. Of 15,000 or so distinct CDR3 sequences listed, over 3.5% are singletons. This specimen was lung tumor tissue, taken at surgery. The receptors were gathered from a female donor with early-stage non-small cell lung cancer.

This clonotype occurred a few times. This beta chain appears as a stray read in a library generated for alpha chains; its size is not informative. The J gene is TRBJ2-3, the V gene TRBV6-6; D is possibly TRBD1 (5 bases). In germline, CDR1 is MNHNY, CDR2 SVGAGI (reference sequence). This CDR3 comprises 15 residues. Trimming cost V 5 bases and J 4 bases, with 16 bases left between them. CDR3 coding DNA: TGTGCCAGCAGTCGCGATTGGGGCCAAGCAGATACGCAGTATTTT. It codes for CASSRDWGQADTQYF.

This clonotype was seen ten or more times. A library made for alpha chains picked up this beta chain off target, so its size means little. The J gene is TRBJ2-1, the V gene TRBV5-4; 8 bases match TRBD1. Trimming removed 2 bases from V and 2 bases from J; junction bases left unmatched: 3. Germline assignment: CDR1 SGHNT and CDR2 YYREEE (reference sequence). The CDR3 runs to 15 residues. CDR3 nucleotide sequence: TGTGCCAGCAGCTTAGGACAGGGTCCCTACAATGAGCAGTTCTTC. The encoded protein is CASSLGQGPYNEQFF. Based on the CDR3 plus reference TRBV5-4 and TRBJ2-1, the full variable domain is ETGVTQSPTHLIKTRGQQVTLRCSSQSGHNTVSWYQQALGQGPQFIFQYYREEENGRGNFPPRFSGLQFPNYSSELNVNALELDDSALYLCASSLGQGPYNEQFFGPGTRLTVL.

This clonotype counts as medium-sized. With the library built for alpha chains, this beta chain is off target and its frequency is not meaningful. This chain connects TRBV6-5 to TRBJ1-5, with TRBD1 identical over 10 bases. V trimming: 6 bases; J trimming: 4 bases; junction bases outside the gene matches: 6. Germline assignment: CDR1 MNHEY and CDR2 SVGAGI. CDR3 size: 15 residues. The CDR3 bases are TGTGCCAGCAGGCTTGGGACAGGGGCAAATCAGCCCCAGCATTTT. This encodes CASRLGTGANQPQHF.

This clonotype was observed at least ten times. The size of this beta chain means little, since it is a stray read in a library made for alpha chains. This rearrangement joins TRBV7-6 to TRBJ2-4, with D possibly TRBD2 on 7 matching bases. Germline CDR1 SGHVS, CDR2 FNYEAQ. This CDR3 contains 16 residues. The germline V and J ends were trimmed by 5 bases and 0 bases, with 14 bases remaining between them. The CDR3 DNA reads as TGTGCCAGCAGCCCCCGGGGGGCCCTAGCCAAAAACATTCAGTACTTC. It encodes CASSPRGALAKNIQYF.

In this sample, this clonotype turned up many times. Little can be read into the size of this beta chain, an off-target read in a library designed for alpha chains. The chain links TRBV13 to TRBJ2-7, with 10 bases lining up with TRBD2. Trimming at V came to 2 bases and at J to 3 bases, leaving 1 base not matched to a gene. This CDR3 contains 14 residues. CDR1 is PRHDT and CDR2 is FYEKMQ in the germline V gene (reference sequence). CDR3 loop: CASSLLAGGYEQYF. In DNA form, the CDR3 reads TGTGCCAGCAGCTTATTAGCGGGGGGCTACGAGCAGTACTTC.

This clonotype was counted many times. This beta chain is a stray read from a library made for alpha chains; its abundance is not meaningful. J is TRBJ1-1 and V is TRBV5-1; D remains ambiguous. V dropped 3 bases and J dropped 1 base, with 13 bases sitting between them. This CDR3 is 15 amino acids long. Germline V gene sequence: CDR1 SGHRS, CDR2 YFSETQ. In nucleotides, the CDR3 is TGCGCCAGCAGCTCCCTCGCTCCGGGGAACACTGAAGCTTTCTTT. Amino acid sequence: CASSSLAPGNTEAFF.

In this sample, this clonotype turned up a few times. Because this beta chain is a stray read in a library intended to capture alpha chains, its abundance should not be given much weight. V and J are TRBV7-1 and TRBJ2-1; D perhaps matches TRBD1 (6 bases). TRBV7-1 is an open reading frame whose function is uncertain. Trimming took 5 bases from V and 6 from J, leaving 11 bases between them. CDR3 length: 13 amino acids. CDR3 nucleotide sequence: TGTGCCAGCAGCCCAGGACAGATCAATGAGCAGTTCTTC. This codes for CASSPGQINEQFF.

By share, this clonotype ranks as medium-sized. This beta chain came through as a stray read in a library set up for alpha chains, and its size says little. The chain is built from TRBV29-1 and TRBJ1-2; TRBD1 matches 7 bases. The V gene's germline CDR1 is SQVTM and CDR2 ANQGSEA. J gave up 6 bases and V 4 bases, and 14 bases lay outside the gene matches. The CDR3 runs 15 residues. The CDR3 here is CSVGQGGGGGDGYTF. The CDR3 nucleotides are TGCAGCGTTGGACAGGGAGGTGGAGGAGGGGATGGCTACACCTTC.

This clonotype qualifies as medium-sized. Since the library was made to target alpha chains, this beta chain is a stray read and its abundance is not meaningful. This sequence joins TRBV24-1 and TRBJ2-7; D is ambiguous. Trimming shortened V by 5 bases and J by 2 bases, and 9 bases separated the two germline ends. The CDR3 spans 13 residues. CDR1 is KGHDR and CDR2 is SFDVKD in the germline V gene. CDR3 loop: CATSGGPAYEQYF. The CDR3 DNA is TGTGCCACCAGTGGCGGCCCCGCCTACGAGCAGTACTTC.

This clonotype has only a few counts. A library made for alpha chains picked up this beta chain off target, so its size means little. The gene calls are TRBV7-2 and TRBJ1-1, with a tentative D call TRBD1 (6 bases). Trimming shortened V by 7 bases and J by 0 bases, and 9 bases separated the two germline ends. The CDR3 loop spans 13 amino acids. CDR1 and CDR2 (germline): SGHTA, FQGNSA. This chain's CDR3 is CASNGQMNTEAFF. The CDR3 DNA reads TGTGCCAGCAACGGACAGATGAACACTGAAGCTTTCTTT.

This clonotype was seen repeatedly, ten times or more. This beta chain lies outside the target of a library built for alpha chains; its clone size means little. The chain joins TRBV7-2 to TRBJ2-3; TRBD2 matches at 10 bases. The CDR3 spans 18 residues. CDR1 SGHTA and CDR2 FQGNSA come from the germline V gene. Trimming cost V 2 bases and J 3 bases; bases outside gene matches: 11. For the CDR3, the DNA is TGTGCCAGCAGCTTATGGATTAGCGGGGGGACCGGGACAGATACGCAGTATTTT. Protein product: CASSLWISGGTGTDTQYF.

Ten or more counts support this clonotype. As an off-target read in a library built for alpha chains, this beta chain has a frequency of little significance. The chain couples TRBV6-2 or TRBV6-3 to TRBJ2-2, with a possible D match to TRBD1 (5 bases). This CDR3 is 17 amino acids long. Per germline, CDR1 MNHEY and CDR2 SVGEGT. The germline V and J ends were trimmed by 0 bases and 0 bases, with 11 bases remaining between them. The CDR3 region has the DNA TGTGCCAGCAGTTACTCGATAGTACAGGCGAACACCGGGGAGCTGTTTTTT. Translating gives CASSYSIVQANTGELFF.

The sample holds many counts of this clonotype. A library made for alpha chains picked up this beta chain off target, so its size means little. This chain links TRBV12-3 or TRBV12-4 with TRBJ2-3; 9 bases are a match to TRBD2. This CDR3 has 15 residues. V trimming: 5 bases; J trimming: 3 bases; junction bases outside the gene matches: 6. The CDR3 spells CASSGIAGVTDTQYF. The CDR3, as DNA: TGTGCCAGCAGTGGAATAGCGGGGGTAACAGATACGCAGTATTTT.

This clonotype qualifies as medium-sized (0.01 to 0.1%). The library was built for alpha chains, so this beta chain is an off-target read and its size means little. J is TRBJ1-1 and V is TRBV6-2 or TRBV6-3, with D possibly matching TRBD1 (5 bases). The CDR3 is made up of 13 amino acids. The germline V and J ends were trimmed by 8 bases and 3 bases, with 13 bases remaining between them. Germline CDR1 reads MNHEY; CDR2 reads SVGEGT. CDR3 in amino acids: CASRAVGDTEAFF. CDR3 sequence (DNA): TGTGCCAGCCGAGCGGTAGGGGACACTGAAGCTTTCTTT.

This clonotype is labeled as medium-sized. The library was designed around alpha chains, so this beta chain is a stray read whose abundance carries little weight. The J gene is TRBJ1-5, the V gene TRBV20-1; maybe TRBD1 (5 bases). The germline V gene has CDR1 DFQATT and CDR2 SNEGSKA (reference sequence). V lost 5 bases, J lost 7 bases, and 18 bases lay in between. CDR3 length equals 14 residues. As DNA, the CDR3 is TGCAGTGCTGGGGGGTTTGGATCCACCCAGCCCCAGCATTTT. Its translation is CSAGGFGSTQPQHF.

This clonotype was recorded many times. This beta chain came through as a stray read in a library set up for alpha chains, and its size says little. CDR3 region: CASSLRQEAFF. CDR3 in DNA: TGTGCCAGCAGCCTGAGACAGGAAGCTTTCTTT. The rearrangement joins TRBV3-1 to TRBJ1-1; TRBD1 is a possible D gene (5 bases). V lost 4 bases to trimming and J lost 8 bases, with 8 bases between them. Germline V gives CDR1 LGHDT, CDR2 YNNKEL (reference sequence). This CDR3 is 11 amino acids long.

In this sample, this clonotype turned up many times. The library was prepared for alpha chains; this beta chain is a stray read, so its frequency means little. This chain connects TRBV6-5 to TRBJ2-6; D is undetermined. V was pared by 1 base and J by 0 bases, with 7 bases between. CDR3 length: 16 amino acids. Germline CDR1 and CDR2: MNHEY and SVGAGI. CDR3 DNA: TGTGCCAGCAGTTACTTTAGGGACTCTGGGGCCAACGTCCTGACTTTC. Its translation: CASSYFRDSGANVLTF.

This clonotype was observed many times. The size of this beta chain means little, since it is a stray read in a library made for alpha chains. The chain uses TRBV11-3 and TRBJ2-1; tentatively, D is TRBD1 or TRBD2 (5 bases each). The CDR3 extends over 14 amino acids. Trimming took off 3 bases at V and 6 bases at J, with 12 bases between the two ends. Looked up from germline, CDR1 is SGHNT and CDR2 is YENEEA. The CDR3: CASSFRDLTNEQFF. CDR3 sequence (DNA): TGTGCCAGCAGCTTCCGGGACCTAACCAATGAGCAGTTCTTC.

This clonotype showed up just a few times. This beta chain was picked up by a library intended for alpha chains and is off target, so its count carries little meaning. The CDR3 coding sequence is TGTGCCAGCAGCACCCTCGGAGACAGAAACAATGAGCAGTTCTTC. The encoded protein is CASSTLGDRNNEQFF. The chain links TRBV9 to TRBJ2-1; D is perhaps TRBD1 (5 bases). V was trimmed by 4 bases and J by 5 bases, leaving 16 bases between them. The CDR3 has 15 residues. Looked up from germline, CDR1 is SGDLS and CDR2 is YYNGEE. The whole variable domain, filled in from reference TRBV9 and TRBJ2-1, reads DSGVTQTPKHLITATGQRVTLRCSPRSGDLSVYWYQQSLDQGLQFLIQYYNGEERAKGNILERFSAQQFPDLHSELNLSSLELGDSALYFCASSTLGDRNNEQFFGPGTRLTVL.

This clonotype was detected many times. The library was built for alpha chains, so this beta chain is an off-target read and its size means little. This chain connects TRBV20-1 to TRBJ2-5, with D maybe TRBD1 (7 bases). Germline lookup yields CDR1 DFQATT and CDR2 SNEGSKA (reference sequence). Trimming took 4 bases from V and 5 from J, leaving 26 bases between them. This CDR3 is 17 amino acids long. The CDR3 DNA follows: TGCAGTGCTATCCTCTCCGGGGGAAGGGGGCCTGGCGAGACCCAGTACTTC. Protein sequence: CSAILSGGRGPGETQYF.

Many counts were recorded for this clonotype. This beta chain is an unintended read in a library built for alpha chains; its size means little. The gene calls are TRBV5-4 and TRBJ2-2; D perhaps matches TRBD1 (5 bases). The germline V gene has CDR1 SGHNT and CDR2 YYREEE (reference sequence). The CDR3 is made up of 15 amino acids. V was cut by 3 bases and J by 0 bases, with 9 bases left in between. DNA of the CDR3: TGTGCCAGCAGCTCGGACATTACGAACACCGGGGAGCTGTTTTTT. Translated, it gives CASSSDITNTGELFF.

In its sample, this clonotype was seen many times. This beta chain is an unintended read in a library built for alpha chains; its size means little. CDR3 sequence reads: CASSPTGNTGELFF. The CDR3 DNA reads as TGTGCCAGCAGCCCGACTGGGAACACCGGGGAGCTGTTTTTT. The rearrangement links TRBV7-6 to TRBJ2-2, with D hard to call. Looked up from germline, CDR1 is SGHVS and CDR2 is FNYEAQ. The CDR3 is made up of 14 amino acids. V lost 5 bases and J lost 1, with 8 bases in between.

This clonotype was recorded many times. As an off-target read in a library built for alpha chains, this beta chain has a frequency of little significance. The rearrangement uses TRBV20-1 and TRBJ2-7; 10 positions agree with TRBD2. The CDR3 is made up of 16 amino acids. Per the germline V gene, CDR1 is DFQATT and CDR2 is SNEGSKA (reference sequence). V was pared by 3 bases and J by 4 bases, with 12 bases of the junction left unmatched. CDR3 amino acids: CSARRPGSSGGYEQYF. The CDR3 DNA reads TGCAGTGCTAGGCGCCCGGGGTCTAGCGGGGGATACGAGCAGTACTTC.

This clonotype was recorded many times. This beta chain lies outside the target of a library built for alpha chains; its clone size means little. The chain joins TRBV6-4 to TRBJ1-5; no clear D. The V gene lost 3 bases and the J gene lost 10 bases, with 13 bases spanning the gap. The CDR3 is 13 residues long. Germline CDR1 is MRHNA and CDR2 is SNTAGT. For the CDR3, the DNA is TGTGCCAGCAGTGAGCGCCAGTCTGGCCCCCAGCATTTT. It codes for CASSERQSGPQHF.

Ten or more counts support this clonotype. This beta chain is a stray read from a library made for alpha chains; its abundance is not meaningful. The V gene is TRBV6-2 or TRBV6-3, the J gene TRBJ2-1, with 8 nucleotides matching TRBD2. Per germline, CDR1 MNHEY and CDR2 SVGEGT. The CDR3 runs 17 residues. The V segment lost 2 bases and the J segment 4 bases; nucleotides outside the gene matches: 10. Here the CDR3 reads CASSYPPTSVSYNEQFF. CDR3 in DNA: TGTGCCAGCAGTTACCCCCCGACTAGCGTCTCGTACAATGAGCAGTTCTTC.

This clonotype occurred a few times. This beta chain came through as a stray read in a library set up for alpha chains, and its size says little. The chain carries TRBV3-1 and TRBJ1-2; no reliable D call. The CDR3 runs 12 residues. Trimming left V 2 bases short and J 6 bases short, with 7 bases between. Per germline, CDR1 LGHDT and CDR2 YNNKEL (reference sequence). This CDR3 is CASSQTYDGYTF. The DNA for the CDR3 is TGTGCCAGCAGCCAAACCTACGATGGCTACACCTTC. The whole variable domain, remainder taken from reference TRBV3-1 and TRBJ1-2, is DTAVSQTPKYLVTQMGNDKSIKCEQNLGHDTMYWYKQDSKKFLKIMFSYNNKELIINETVPNRFSPKSPDKAHLNLHINSLELGDSAVYFCASSQTYDGYTFGSGTRLTVV.